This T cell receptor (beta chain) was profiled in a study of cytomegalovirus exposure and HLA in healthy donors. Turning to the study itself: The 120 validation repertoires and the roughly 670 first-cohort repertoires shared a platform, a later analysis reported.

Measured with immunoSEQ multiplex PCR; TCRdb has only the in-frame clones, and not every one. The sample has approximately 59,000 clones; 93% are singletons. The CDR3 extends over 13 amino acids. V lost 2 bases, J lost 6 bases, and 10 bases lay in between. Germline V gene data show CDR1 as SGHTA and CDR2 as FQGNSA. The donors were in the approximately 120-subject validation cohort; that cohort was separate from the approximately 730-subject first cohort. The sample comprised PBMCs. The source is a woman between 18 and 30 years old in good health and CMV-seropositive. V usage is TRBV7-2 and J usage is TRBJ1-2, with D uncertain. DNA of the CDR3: TGTGCCAGCAGCTTAAACCGGAGGAATGGCTACACCTTC. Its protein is CASSLNRRNGYTF.